The text below deals with one T cell receptor beta chain. Its target is unknown. This sample stems from a study of blood T cells in healthy people across ages. Deletions cut 7 bases from V and 5 bases from J, with 8 bases between. Germline V gives CDR1 MNHEY, CDR2 SVGEGT. CDR3 length equals 12 residues. The study's findings and limits: Age showed a roughly linear inverse relationship with TCR beta diversity per million T cells.

It was with a sample-barcoded 5' primer and a J-beta primer mix that a second PCR of about 7 to 12 cycles was run. One entry per CDR3 protein results from TCRdb running MiXCR on the 5' RACE reads. The sample lists about 1.4 million distinct CDR3 sequences; 55% to 75% were seen once. There were healthy Caucasian individuals from Russia, aged roughly 6 to 90, serving as donors. The sequenced sample consisted of blood. The chain carries TRBV6-2 or TRBV6-3 and TRBJ2-2; D remains ambiguous. The clonotype comes from a man aged 18-30 years in good health. As DNA, the CDR3 is TGTGCCAGCACCTCGTTAACCGGGGAGCTGTTTTTT. It yields the protein CASTSLTGELFF.